The following is a T cell receptor (beta chain) sequence with its context. What it binds is not known. RNA transcripts provided the template for amplifying TCR beta CDR3 regions. HTBI primers served in a first-round RT-PCR, which a second-round multiplex PCR followed. One entry per CDR3 protein results from TCRdb running MiXCR on the multiplex PCR reads. This table holds hundreds of thousands of distinct CDR3 sequences, 22% found once. The record originates from a study of Graves' ophthalmopathy and Graves' hyperthyroidism. Findings of the study overall: A majority of expanded thyroid clonotypes exceeding 0.001 frequency were likewise present in blood.

Trimming cost V 5 bases and J 4 bases, with 15 bases left between them. This CDR3 comprises 15 residues. The sequencing input was peripheral blood. The clonotype originates from a woman under 30 with stable Graves' hyperthyroidism. Some clones in this sample may be carry-over from other donors' samples. The rearrangement links TRBV12-3 or TRBV12-4 to TRBJ1-5; no definite D call. The CDR3 protein is CASSLRAVQNQPQHF. The DNA of the CDR3 is TGTGCCAGCAGTCTTCGGGCAGTACAAAATCAGCCCCAGCATTTT.